The clone carrying this T cell receptor beta chain was found many times. The data are from a study of blood T cells in healthy people across ages. Primed by a sample-barcoded 5' primer and a J-beta primer mix, a second PCR proceeded for about 6 to 11 cycles. TCRdb passed the 5' RACE reads through MiXCR, listing each CDR3 protein once. The repertoire consists of 750,000 to 950,000 distinct CDR3 sequences, with roughly 29% occurring once and the leading ten covering roughly 10%. The CDR3 covers 12 residues. The germline CDR1 and CDR2 sequences are MNHEY and SMNVEV (reference sequence). V lost 5 bases and J lost 2, with 5 bases in between. A further study also used this sample, focusing on T cells of mothers and their children.

The J gene is TRBJ2-3, the V gene TRBV27; D ambiguous. This TCR was recovered from a woman aged 40 to 50 in good health. The sample consisted of blood. The CDR3 DNA sequence: TGTGCCAGCAGTACGCTCACAGATACGCAGTATTTT. The encoded protein is CASSTLTDTQYF.